This passage covers 8 T cell receptor beta chains from one sample sequenced in a study of blood T cell repertoires in COVID-19. Sequenced by immunoSEQ multiplex PCR; TCRdb stores in-frame clones only, minus some. The data hold approximately 240,000 clones, with roughly 80% observed a single time. Material for sequencing was peripheral blood. All receptors derive from a woman aged 55-69 years who had recovered from COVID-19.

This chain connects TRBV11-2 to TRBJ2-1; 7 bases align to TRBD1. With 1 base clipped from V and 8 bases from J, the junction kept 8 bases outside the gene matches. Germline V CDR1 and CDR2: SGHAT, FQNNGV. The CDR3 spans 15 residues. Written as DNA, the CDR3 is TGTGCCAGCAGCTTAGTAGGGCAGGGGGTCTATGAGCAGTTCTTC. It is translated as CASSLVGQGVYEQFF.

V is TRBV6-1 and J is TRBJ2-7; D unclear. V lost 4 bases to trimming and J lost 7 bases, with 26 bases between them. The CDR3 consists of 17 residues. Germline V gives CDR1 MNHNS, CDR2 SASEGT. CDR3 coding DNA: TGTGCCAGCAGTGGGCCGGTTGGCAGCAAATCCCGCGGAGAGCAGTACTTC. It is translated as CASSGPVGSKSRGEQYF.

The chain uses TRBV18 and TRBJ1-1; 7 nucleotides align to TRBD1. The germline V gene has CDR1 KGHSH and CDR2 LQKENI. The CDR3 is 17 amino acids. V lost 2 bases, J lost 1 base, and 10 bases stayed unmatched. DNA for the CDR3: TGTGCCAGCTCACCATTAACGGGACAGTACAGGAACACTGAAGCTTTCTTT. Translated, it gives CASSPLTGQYRNTEAFF.

The V and J genes are TRBV5-4 and TRBJ2-7, with D tentatively TRBD2 (5 bases). This CDR3 has 15 residues. Germline V lookup: CDR1 SGHNT, CDR2 YYREEE (reference sequence). V lost 0 bases and J 3 bases, leaving 13 bases between the germline ends. In nucleotides, the CDR3 is TGTGCCAGCAGCTTGGCGGGTATTCGGGACTACGAGCAGTACTTC. Amino acids: CASSLAGIRDYEQYF.

V is TRBV2 and J is TRBJ1-5; D gene unclear. The length of the CDR3 is 13 residues. The germline CDR1 and CDR2 sequences are SNHLY and FYNNEI. V shed 1 base and J shed 7 bases, with 8 bases lying between them. Here the CDR3 reads CASSEGAPQPQHF. The CDR3 bases are TGTGCCAGCAGTGAAGGAGCTCCCCAGCCCCAGCATTTT.

CDR3 sequence reads: CASSLQGAYGYTF. CDR3 DNA: TGTGCCAGCAGTTTACAGGGGGCCTATGGCTACACCTTC. V is TRBV12-3 or TRBV12-4 and J is TRBJ1-2; 8 bases are shared with TRBD1. The CDR3 length is 13 residues. Unmatched junction bases numbered 0, after V lost 2 bases and J lost 4 bases.

CDR3 DNA: TGTGCCAGCAGAGGGGGGGACGAAAAACTGTTTTTT. This sequence encodes CASRGGDEKLFF. The chain combines TRBV3-1 (or the pseudogene TRBV3-2) with TRBJ1-4, with D possibly TRBD1 on 6 matching bases. The CDR3 spans 12 residues. From germline, CDR1 is LGHDT and CDR2 YNNKEL (reference sequence). Trimming removed 6 bases from V and 8 bases from J, with 10 bases in between.

This clone was recorded only once. This rearrangement joins TRBV5-5 to TRBJ1-3, with D uncertain. V was trimmed by 5 bases and J by 1 base, leaving 16 bases between them. Per germline, CDR1 SGHKS and CDR2 YYEKEE (reference sequence). The CDR3 runs 16 residues. Written as DNA, the CDR3 is TGTGCCAGCAGTACTACCGGCGCGAGGTCTGGAAACACCATATATTTT. Residues: CASSTTGARSGNTIYF.